What follows are 18 T cell receptor beta chains derived from one specimen sequenced in a study of blood T cell repertoires in COVID-19. The repertoire was sequenced with immunoSEQ multiplex PCR; TCRdb's copy has only in-frame clones and lacks some. The sample lists 65,000 to 90,000 clones; 70% to 80% were seen once. Sequencing was done on a sample of peripheral blood. The receptors stem from a man in his 70s with active or convalescent COVID-19.

This clone was seen once. The CDR3 region is CASSQDLGGLSGNTIYF. The CDR3 DNA is TGTGCCAGCAGCCAAGATCTGGGGGGGCTCTCTGGAAACACCATATATTTT. This chain connects TRBV4-2 to TRBJ1-3; D might be TRBD1 (6 bases). In germline, CDR1 is LGHNA, CDR2 YNFKEQ. Trimming took off 0 bases at V and 0 bases at J, with 12 bases between the two ends. This CDR3 is built from 17 residues.

This clone was seen just once. The chain is built from TRBV5-1 and TRBJ2-3, with 7 bases fitting TRBD1. V shed 3 bases and J 1 base; nucleotides not matched to a gene: 5. This CDR3 has 15 residues. The germline V gene encodes CDR1 SGHRS and CDR2 YFSETQ. The CDR3 reads CASSSGQWGTDTQYF. The CDR3, as DNA: TGCGCCAGCAGCTCGGGACAGTGGGGCACAGATACGCAGTATTTT.

The chain uses TRBV27 and TRBJ2-7, with a weak D call TRBD1 (5 bases). CDR1 is MNHEY, CDR2 SMNVEV, per germline (reference sequence). The length of the CDR3 is 12 residues. V shed 2 bases and J shed 6 bases, with 8 bases lying between them. The CDR3 DNA reads TGTGCCAGCAGTTTACCAGGGATCGAGCAGTACTTC. As protein: CASSLPGIEQYF.

The V and J genes are TRBV27 and TRBJ2-5; TRBD2 matches at 15 bases. Trimming removed 6 bases from V and 4 bases from J; junction bases left unmatched: 6. Germline V CDR1 and CDR2: MNHEY, SMNVEV (reference sequence). The CDR3 has 16 amino acids. The CDR3 nucleotides are TGTGCCAGCAGATCCGGACTAGCGGGGGGGCTAGAGACCCAGTACTTC. This encodes CASRSGLAGGLETQYF.

This sequence joins TRBV30 and TRBJ2-1; TRBD1 is a possible D gene (6 bases). The CDR3 is 12 residues long. V lost 2 bases and J 15 bases, leaving 17 bases between the germline ends. The germline V gene has CDR1 GTSNPN and CDR2 SVGIG (reference sequence). The CDR3 DNA sequence: TGTGCCTGGAGTACGTTACAGGGACCCACGTTCTTC. Its translation: CAWSTLQGPTFF.

The chain couples TRBV5-1 to TRBJ2-3, with D tentatively TRBD2 (7 bases). V lost 5 bases and J 0 bases, leaving 10 bases between the germline ends. The CDR3 contains 14 residues. Germline V gene lookup returns CDR1 SGHRS and CDR2 YFSETQ. The CDR3 nucleotides are TGCGCCAGCAGAGGGGGGGTGAGCACAGATACGCAGTATTTT. This sequence encodes CASRGGVSTDTQYF.

A word on this clone: Additional DNA sequences in this sample encode the identical CDR3. The chain is built from TRBV20-1 and TRBJ2-7; no clear D. CDR3 length: 10 residues. V was pared by 5 bases and J by 3 bases, with 5 bases between. Germline lookup yields CDR1 DFQATT and CDR2 SNEGSKA (reference sequence). The CDR3 DNA is TGCAGTGCTCTAGACTACGAGCAGTACTTC. Protein product: CSALDYEQYF.

This chain joins TRBV5-1 and TRBJ1-2; 7 nucleotides line up with TRBD1. There are 12 residues in the CDR3. V gave up 4 bases and J gave up 6 bases; unmatched junction bases: 3. In germline, CDR1 is SGHRS, CDR2 YFSETQ. In DNA, the CDR3 is TGCGCCAGCAGCAGGGACAGCGATGGCTACACCTTC. This encodes CASSRDSDGYTF.

J is TRBJ2-7 and V is TRBV3-1 (or the pseudogene TRBV3-2); 7 bases align to TRBD1. V was pared by 0 bases and J by 6 bases, with 14 bases of the junction left unmatched. The length of the CDR3 is 17 residues. Per germline, CDR1 LGHDT and CDR2 YNNKEL (reference sequence). Here the CDR3 DNA reads TGTGCCAGCAGCCAAGAGGGGCGGCGAAGGGGGCAGGCCGAGCAGTACTTC. This codes for CASSQEGRRRGQAEQYF.

The V gene is TRBV2, the J gene TRBJ2-2, with D uncertain. CDR3 size: 12 residues. CDR1 and CDR2 from the germline V gene are SNHLY and FYNNEI. The V gene lost 6 bases and the J gene lost 7 bases, with 9 bases spanning the gap. This CDR3 is CASRPPGGELFF. The CDR3 DNA sequence: TGTGCCAGCAGGCCTCCCGGCGGGGAGCTGTTTTTT.

This chain links TRBV6-5 with TRBJ1-2, with 8 nucleotides matching TRBD1. Germline loops: CDR1 MNHEY, CDR2 SVGAGI. This CDR3 is 14 amino acids long. The junction had 10 bases not matched to a gene; V was cut back by 6 bases and J by 7 bases. Here the CDR3 reads CASSYTEQGGGYTF. As DNA, the CDR3 is TGTGCCAGCAGCTATACGGAACAGGGGGGTGGCTACACCTTC.

This sequence joins TRBV4-2 and TRBJ2-3; D is undetermined. CDR3 length: 15 residues. Germline CDR1 is LGHNA and CDR2 is YNFKEQ. Trimming removed 0 bases from V and 2 bases from J, with 9 bases in between. CDR3 region: CASSQEEMFTDTQYF. The CDR3 region has the DNA TGTGCCAGCAGCCAAGAGGAGATGTTCACAGATACGCAGTATTTT.

The chain recombines TRBV5-4 with TRBJ2-2, with 7 positions matching TRBD1. CDR1 SGHNT and CDR2 YYREEE come from the germline V gene (reference sequence). J gave up 6 bases and V 1 base, and 9 bases lay outside the gene matches. The CDR3 spans 16 residues. The DNA of the CDR3 is TGTGCCAGCAGCTTGATGACAGGGTCCCCTCCCGGGGAGCTGTTTTTT. Translated, it gives CASSLMTGSPPGELFF.

This clone qualifies as medium-sized. The J gene is TRBJ2-2, the V gene TRBV14; D is perhaps TRBD2 (5 bases). Germline CDR1 is SGHDN and CDR2 is FVKESK. Trimming cost V 4 bases and J 0 bases, with 9 bases left between them. CDR3 length: 15 residues. CDR3 residues: CASSPPGSNTGELFF. CDR3 nucleotides: TGTGCCAGCAGCCCCCCGGGATCGAACACCGGGGAGCTGTTTTTT.

The J gene is TRBJ1-1, the V gene TRBV2; TRBD1 agrees at 10 bases. After removal of 11 bases from V and 0 bases from J, the junction contained 21 bases not matched to a gene. Germline loops: CDR1 SNHLY, CDR2 FYNNEI. The CDR3 loop spans 19 amino acids. CDR3 nucleotides: TGTGCCTCGGGCGGGACAGGGGAAAGGGGATCCCTACTGAACACTGAAGCTTTCTTT. This codes for CASGGTGERGSLLNTEAFF.

The chain joins TRBV3-1 (or the pseudogene TRBV3-2) to TRBJ1-1; D is perhaps TRBD1 (5 bases). The CDR3 extends over 12 amino acids. V was shortened by 4 bases and J by 7 bases, with 10 bases between the two germline ends. Germline CDR1 and CDR2: LGHDT and YNNKEL (reference sequence). In nucleotides, the CDR3 is TGTGCCAGCAGCCTATTCCAGGGTGAAGCTTTCTTT. Amino acids: CASSLFQGEAFF.

The chain uses TRBV7-9 and TRBJ1-2, with D perhaps matching TRBD1 (6 bases). CDR1 and CDR2 (germline): SEHNR, FQNEAQ (reference sequence). This CDR3 has 13 residues. V shed 5 bases and J shed 7 bases, with 14 bases lying between them. The CDR3 DNA follows: TGTGCCAGCAGCCGCGGACAGAGGGGTGGCTACACCTTC. As protein: CASSRGQRGGYTF.

V gene TRBV5-1 combines with J gene TRBJ1-2; D possibly corresponds to TRBD1 (5 bases). This CDR3 comprises 13 residues. V lost 0 bases and J 4 bases, leaving 7 bases between the germline ends. Germline V CDR1 and CDR2: SGHRS, YFSETQ. The CDR3, as DNA: TGCGCCAGCAGCTTGGCTAGGGGCTATGGCTACACCTTC. This sequence encodes CASSLARGYGYTF. Looking up the rest from reference TRBV5-1 and TRBJ1-2 gives the full variable domain: KAGVTQTPRYLIKTRGQQVTLSCSPISGHRSVSWYQQTPGQGLQFLFEYFSETQRNKGNFPGRFSGRQFSNSRSEMNVSTLELGDSALYLCASSLARGYGYTFGSGTRLTVV.